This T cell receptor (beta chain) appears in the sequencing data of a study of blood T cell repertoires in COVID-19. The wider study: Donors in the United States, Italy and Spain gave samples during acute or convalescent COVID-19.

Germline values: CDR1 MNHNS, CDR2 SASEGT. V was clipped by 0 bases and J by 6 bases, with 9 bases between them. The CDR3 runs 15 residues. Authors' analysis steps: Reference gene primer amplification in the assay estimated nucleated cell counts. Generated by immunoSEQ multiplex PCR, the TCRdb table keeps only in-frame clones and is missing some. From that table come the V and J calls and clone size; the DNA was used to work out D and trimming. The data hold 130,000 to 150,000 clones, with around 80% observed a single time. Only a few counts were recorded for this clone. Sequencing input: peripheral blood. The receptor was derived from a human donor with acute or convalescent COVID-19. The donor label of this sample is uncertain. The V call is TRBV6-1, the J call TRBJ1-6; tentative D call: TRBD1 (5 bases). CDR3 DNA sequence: TGTGCCAGCAGTGAAGCAGGGGTCGGTAATTCACCCCTCCACTTT. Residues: CASSEAGVGNSPLHF.